This is a list of T cell receptor beta chains from one sample in a study of shared clonotypes between healthy human individuals. The data were produced by immunoSEQ multiplex PCR, yet TCRdb's version contains in-frame clones alone and is incomplete. The data hold 2 million to 2.5 million clones, with around 92% observed a single time. Input material: naive CD4+ T cells from PBMCs. These TCRs come from a man in his late teens or twenties in good health. Some clones in this sample may be carry-over from other donors' samples. Both conserved end residues are part of each CDR3. Each record gives: J gene, V gene, CDR3 protein.

J: TRBJ1-1
V: TRBV9
CDR3: CASSPGTLMNTEAFF

J: TRBJ2-1
V: TRBV7-2
CDR3: CASSSMGVLGQEQFF

J: TRBJ2-1
V: TRBV7-9
CDR3: CASSSGTGRMGQFF

J: TRBJ1-4
V: TRBV27
CDR3: CASSYSDATNEKLFF

J: TRBJ2-7
V: TRBV6-5
CDR3: CASSYFGLKGEQYF

J: TRBJ2-3
V: TRBV27
CDR3: CASRRAGVGTDTQYF

J: TRBJ2-5
V: TRBV18
CDR3: CASSPPSGAETQYF

J: TRBJ2-5
V: TRBV30
CDR3: CAWSPRGTGTQYF

J: TRBJ1-1
V: TRBV7-2
CDR3: CASRMGSAPGNTEAFF

J: TRBJ1-1
V: TRBV28
CDR3: CASSPGQGPEAFF

J: TRBJ2-3
V: TRBV25-1
CDR3: CASSEDLAGTDTQYF

J: TRBJ2-1
V: TRBV6-5
CDR3: CASSSTSVTNEQFF

J: TRBJ2-1
V: TRBV5-4
CDR3: CASSGRGDGLQQFF

J: TRBJ1-1
V: TRBV5-1
CDR3: CASSWDNRKAFF

J: TRBJ2-1
V: TRBV28
CDR3: CASSSPDRAGEQFF

J: TRBJ1-2
V: TRBV7-9
CDR3: CASSLDGYVGYTF

J: TRBJ2-7
V: TRBV2
CDR3: CASKLAVYEQYF